This paragraph reports one T cell receptor beta chain. The data are from a study of Ad26.COV2.S vaccination and SARS-CoV-2 variants. As for the study in general: In the study, Ad26.COV2.S was injected intramuscularly once, or twice 56 days apart.

Regarding treatment: around 19 received Ad26.COV2.S at low or high dose, single or two shots; 5 received placebo; per-sample allocation not given. It was on day 63 after the first vaccine or placebo injection that samples were taken. The protocol was immunoSEQ multiplex PCR, while the TCRdb copy is restricted to in-frame clones and leaves out a portion. The repertoire holds roughly 510,000 clones, with around nine tenths as singletons. The CDR3 has 11 residues. The germline V gene has CDR1 DFQATT and CDR2 SNEGSKA (reference sequence). V was clipped by 3 bases and J by 7 bases, with 9 bases between them.

The J gene is TRBJ1-1, the V gene TRBV20-1; D gene uncertain. This receptor was identified in a person between 18 and 65 years old who received the Ad26.COV2.S COVID-19 vaccine or a placebo. The sample in question was peripheral blood, obtained in a trial of Ad26.COV2.S vaccine versus placebo. CDR3 amino acids: CSASKVFEAFF. The CDR3, as DNA: TGCAGTGCTAGTAAGGTTTTTGAAGCTTTCTTT.